This TCR beta chain was identified in a study of graft-versus-host responses after intestinal transplantation. For the study at large: Recipients obtained multivisceral, liver-intestinal, or isolated intestinal transplants. All recipients were given anti-thymocyte globulin induction, and tacrolimus and steroids were then administered for about three years.

Study findings and constraints: Recipient marrow showed GvH clones, some seen first in ileum or blood.

TCRdb's copy holds only in-frame clones and misses some; the assay was immunoSEQ multiplex PCR. The sample lists 11,000 to 15,000 clones, approximately 96% occurring once. As to this clone: Its antigen is unknown.

V lost 7 bases, J lost 3 bases, and 15 bases stayed unmatched. This CDR3 contains 17 residues. CDR1 is MDHEN, CDR2 SYDVKM, per germline. Sequenced material: PBMCs, taken 9 days after transplant. This clonotype was sampled from a human patient who received an intestinal transplant, so some T cells may come from the graft donor. The rearrangement uses TRBV28 and TRBJ2-7; 10 bases map to TRBD2. CDR3: CASTWGPSGRGGYEQYF. The CDR3 bases are TGTGCCAGCACTTGGGGCCCTAGCGGGAGAGGAGGCTACGAGCAGTACTTC.